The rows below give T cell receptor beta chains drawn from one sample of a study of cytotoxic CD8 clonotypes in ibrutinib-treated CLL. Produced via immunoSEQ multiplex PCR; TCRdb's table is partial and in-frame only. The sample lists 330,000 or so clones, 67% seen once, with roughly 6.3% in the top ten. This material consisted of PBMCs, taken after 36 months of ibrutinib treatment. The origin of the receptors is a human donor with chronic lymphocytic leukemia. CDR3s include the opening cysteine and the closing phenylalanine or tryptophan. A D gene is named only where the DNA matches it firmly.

cdr3_nt: TGTGCCAGCAGCCCCCAGGGGGGACTAGCAGTGCTCGAGCAGTACTTC
cdr3_aa: CASSPQGGLAVLEQYF
j_call: TRBJ2-7
d_call: TRBD2
v_call: TRBV9

cdr3_nt: TGTGCCAGCAGTTTATTAGGGGACAGGCAAAATCAGCCCCAGCATTTT
cdr3_aa: CASSLLGDRQNQPQHF
j_call: TRBJ1-5
d_call: TRBD1
v_call: TRBV28

cdr3_nt: TGCAGCGTTGAAGTAAGGATCTACAATGAGCAGTTCTTC
cdr3_aa: CSVEVRIYNEQFF
j_call: TRBJ2-1
d_call: .
v_call: TRBV29-1

cdr3_nt: TGTGCCAGCAGTTTAGGTGCGGGACACTCCTACGAGCAGTACTTC
cdr3_aa: CASSLGAGHSYEQYF
j_call: TRBJ2-7
d_call: .
v_call: TRBV27

cdr3_nt: TGTGCCAGCAGTACTCTCCCACTAGCGGGAGGGCCTAGCACAGATACGCAGTATTTT
cdr3_aa: CASSTLPLAGGPSTDTQYF
j_call: TRBJ2-3
d_call: TRBD2
v_call: TRBV27

cdr3_nt: TGTGCCAGCAGCTTTTTGGCAGGGGGGTCCGAGCAGTACTTC
cdr3_aa: CASSFLAGGSEQYF
j_call: TRBJ2-7
d_call: .
v_call: TRBV7-2

cdr3_nt: TGCGCCAGCAGCCTTCTTGGGGGAACAACATCTACCTACGAGCAGTACTTC
cdr3_aa: CASSLLGGTTSTYEQYF
j_call: TRBJ2-7
d_call: .
v_call: TRBV5-1

cdr3_nt: TGTGCCAGCAGTTGGACAGGGGGAGCGGAGACCCAGTACTTC
cdr3_aa: CASSWTGGAETQYF
j_call: TRBJ2-5
d_call: TRBD1
v_call: TRBV6-5

cdr3_nt: TGTGCCAGCAAAACCGGACTAGCGGCAGATACGCAGTATTTT
cdr3_aa: CASKTGLAADTQYF
j_call: TRBJ2-3
d_call: TRBD2
v_call: TRBV27

cdr3_nt: TGCGCCAGCAGCCAAGCTCCCCGGGCTCCTAGGATCTCTGGGGCCAACGTCCTGACTTTC
cdr3_aa: CASSQAPRAPRISGANVLTF
j_call: TRBJ2-6
d_call: .
v_call: TRBV4-1